This T cell receptor beta chain originates from a study of cytotoxic CD8 clonotypes in ibrutinib-treated CLL. About 2.2 micrograms of genomic DNA came from cryopreserved PBMCs for TCR beta libraries. As concerns this clone: Its antigen is still unknown.

Broader study findings: Clonality rose at ibrutinib response, held steady in sustained remission, and fell toward baseline at progression. Contraction or stability on treatment characterized the public clonotypes, which were uncommon.

The repertoire was sequenced with immunoSEQ multiplex PCR; TCRdb's copy has only in-frame clones and lacks some. The data contain roughly 220,000 clones, more than 70% of them seen just once; the ten biggest clones take up over 10%. V lost 6 bases to trimming and J lost 0 bases, with 12 bases between them. The CDR3 sequence is 15 residues long. The germline V gene has CDR1 WNHNN and CDR2 SYGVQD (reference sequence). The rearrangement joins TRBV10-1 to TRBJ2-1; maybe TRBD2 (5 bases). The TCR was taken from a human donor with chronic lymphocytic leukemia. Source: PBMCs, taken after 12 months of ibrutinib treatment. CDR3 nucleotide sequence: TGCGCCAGCAGCCCTGCGGGTATCTCCTACAATGAGCAGTTCTTC. It specifies CASSPAGISYNEQFF.